The 20 T cell receptor beta chains in this list originate from one sample, sequenced in a study of blood T cell repertoires in COVID-19. Produced via immunoSEQ multiplex PCR; TCRdb's table is partial and in-frame only. The sample records roughly 110,000 clones, 76% being singletons. The sample was peripheral blood. Every receptor here comes from a man older than 75 with COVID-19, enrolled during active disease.

The J gene is TRBJ2-5, the V gene TRBV24-1; tentatively, D is TRBD2 (5 bases). The CDR3 loop spans 14 amino acids. Trimming stripped 3 bases from V and 3 bases from J, with 10 bases between. Germline-derived CDR1 and CDR2 are KGHDR and SFDVKD. The CDR3 loop reads CATSDPGWEETQYF. In DNA, the CDR3 is TGTGCCACCAGTGATCCGGGGTGGGAAGAGACCCAGTACTTC.

V and J are TRBV5-6 and TRBJ2-7; D perhaps matches TRBD1 (6 bases). The V end was cut by 1 base, the J end by 5 bases, with 10 bases between. CDR1 is SGHDT and CDR2 is YYEEEE in the germline V gene. The CDR3 length is 13 residues. The DNA for the CDR3 is TGTGCCAGCAGCTTGTACAGGGCTGACGAGCAGTACTTC. Its protein is CASSLYRADEQYF.

The gene calls are TRBV6-1 and TRBJ2-3; D is ambiguous. This CDR3 comprises 14 residues. The V gene's germline CDR1 is MNHNS and CDR2 SASEGT. Trimming left V 3 bases short and J 2 bases short, with 9 bases between. In nucleotides, the CDR3 is TGTGCCAGCAGTGAGAGCGAATACACAGATACGCAGTATTTT. Protein sequence: CASSESEYTDTQYF.

Only one count was recorded for this clone. The chain is built from TRBV5-1 and TRBJ2-1; D is possibly TRBD2 (6 bases). Germline V gene lookup returns CDR1 SGHRS and CDR2 YFSETQ. V gave up 2 bases and J gave up 7 bases, with 19 bases separating them. The CDR3 runs to 16 residues. CDR3 nucleotides: TGCGCCAGCAGCTTTACCCTGCGCGGGGCTGCTAATGAGCAGTTCTTC. Encoded protein: CASSFTLRGAANEQFF.

This clone has only a few counts. This chain uses TRBV27 with TRBJ2-1, with 9 bases identical to TRBD1. V was pared by 2 bases and J by 0 bases, with 5 bases of the junction left unmatched. The CDR3 has 17 residues. Germline values: CDR1 MNHEY, CDR2 SMNVEV (reference sequence). In nucleotides, the CDR3 is TGTGCCAGCAGTTTAACAGGGGGCTTTTCCTCCTACAATGAGCAGTTCTTC. Translating it yields CASSLTGGFSSYNEQFF.

The chain is built from TRBV28 and TRBJ1-4; 8 bases are shared with TRBD1. V lost 5 bases, J lost 0 bases, and 2 bases stayed unmatched. The CDR3 consists of 15 residues. Germline CDR1 MDHEN, CDR2 SYDVKM. CDR3 region: CASSPGQATNEKLFF. In DNA, the CDR3 is TGTGCCAGCAGTCCGGGACAGGCAACTAATGAAAAACTGTTTTTT.

The chain recombines TRBV6-5 with TRBJ2-5; TRBD2 matches at 11 bases. This CDR3 comprises 15 residues. After removal of 6 bases from V and 4 bases from J, the junction contained 7 bases not matched to a gene. The germline V gene has CDR1 MNHEY and CDR2 SVGAGI. The CDR3 reads CASRAKTSGRETQYF. The CDR3 DNA reads TGTGCCAGCAGGGCTAAAACTAGCGGGAGAGAGACCCAGTACTTC.

This clone was found once. The chain combines TRBV2 with TRBJ2-5; 10 bases agree with TRBD2. The junction had 8 bases not matched to a gene; V was cut back by 7 bases and J by 3 bases. The CDR3 has 15 residues. From germline, CDR1 is SNHLY and CDR2 FYNNEI. The CDR3 DNA reads as TGTGCCAGCACGAGAAGGACTAGCGGCGAAGAGACCCAGTACTTC. Its protein is CASTRRTSGEETQYF.

This clone came up a few times. The genes are TRBV5-1 and TRBJ2-7; 9 bases line up with TRBD1. With V trimmed by 2 bases and J by 5 bases, 14 bases remained unmatched. The CDR3 contains 17 residues. Germline V gene lookup returns CDR1 SGHRS and CDR2 YFSETQ. The CDR3 spells CASSLTLTGTGSDEQYF. Here the CDR3 DNA reads TGCGCCAGCAGCTTAACCCTAACGGGGACAGGGAGCGACGAGCAGTACTTC.

The chain uses TRBV6-5 and TRBJ1-5, with TRBD1 matching over 7 bases. The J segment lost 3 bases and the V segment lost 7 bases, leaving 9 bases of the junction unmatched. The CDR3 runs 15 residues. Germline lookup yields CDR1 MNHEY and CDR2 SVGAGI. CDR3 DNA: TGTGCCAGCATAAAAACAGGGGCGGACAATCAGCCCCAGCATTTT. Translated: CASIKTGADNQPQHF.

This clone occurred a few times. This sequence joins TRBV9 and TRBJ2-2; a possible D gene is TRBD2 (5 bases). Germline loops: CDR1 SGDLS, CDR2 YYNGEE. CDR3 length equals 16 residues. The V end was cut by 1 base, the J end by 7 bases, with 17 bases between. The CDR3 sequence: CASSVRVFPRGGELFF. CDR3 bases: TGTGCCAGCAGCGTAAGGGTCTTTCCTCGGGGCGGGGAGCTGTTTTTT. The variable domain in full, with the rest retrieved from reference TRBV9 and TRBJ2-2, is DSGVTQTPKHLITATGQRVTLRCSPRSGDLSVYWYQQSLDQGLQFLIQYYNGEERAKGNILERFSAQQFPDLHSELNLSSLELGDSALYFCASSVRVFPRGGELFFGEGSRLTVL.

This rearrangement joins TRBV18 to TRBJ1-2; TRBD1 might be the D (6 bases). Germline CDR1 and CDR2: KGHSH and LQKENI. V was pared by 6 bases and J by 4 bases, with 12 bases between. This CDR3 has 13 amino acids. The CDR3 sequence is CASSQTGSYGYTF. The DNA for the CDR3 is TGTGCCAGCTCTCAAACAGGGAGCTATGGCTACACCTTC.

This rearrangement joins TRBV2 to TRBJ2-7, with TRBD2 identical over 12 bases. V shed 5 bases and J 3 bases; nucleotides not matched to a gene: 5. The CDR3 runs 15 residues. Germline values: CDR1 SNHLY, CDR2 FYNNEI. The CDR3 spells CASSSGLAGLYEQYF. CDR3 bases: TGTGCCAGCAGTTCGGGACTAGCGGGCCTCTACGAGCAGTACTTC. Variable domain in full (rest from reference TRBV2 and TRBJ2-7): EPEVTQTPSHQVTQMGQEVILRCVPISNHLYFYWYRQILGQKVEFLVSFYNNEISEKSEIFDDQFSVERPDGSNFTLKIRSTKLEDSAMYFCASSSGLAGLYEQYFGPGTRLTVT.

J is TRBJ2-7 and V is TRBV21-1; the tabulated D call, TRBD2, remains unverified against the DNA. TRBV21-1 is noted as a pseudogene. This CDR3 is built from 20 residues. The CDR3 nucleotides are TGTGCCAGCAGCAAATATACTACAGGAGACATAGCGGTGGTTTCCTACGAGCAGTACTTC. Translated, it gives CASSKYTTGDIAVVSYEQYF.

V is TRBV2 and J is TRBJ1-1; TRBD1 might be the D (6 bases). Germline V gives CDR1 SNHLY, CDR2 FYNNEI. This CDR3 spans 15 amino acids. V lost 7 bases and J lost 2, with 17 bases in between. The CDR3 sequence: CASNRDLSYNTEAFF. The CDR3 nucleotides read TGTGCCAGCAACAGGGACCTTTCTTATAACACTGAAGCTTTCTTT. Supplemented by reference TRBV2 and TRBJ1-1, the full variable domain reads EPEVTQTPSHQVTQMGQEVILRCVPISNHLYFYWYRQILGQKVEFLVSFYNNEISEKSEIFDDQFSVERPDGSNFTLKIRSTKLEDSAMYFCASNRDLSYNTEAFFGQGTRLTVV.

This chain joins TRBV21-1 and TRBJ2-1; TRBD1, the table's D call, lacks a check against the DNA. TRBV21-1 is a known pseudogene. The CDR3 loop spans 15 amino acids. The chain's CDR3 is CASSSRQGGYNEQFF. The CDR3 DNA follows: TGTGCCAGCAGCTCGCGACAGGGCGGCTACAATGAGCAGTTCTTC.

The chain links TRBV19 to TRBJ1-2, with D maybe TRBD1 (5 bases). V lost 3 bases and J 2 bases, leaving 13 bases between the germline ends. The CDR3 runs to 15 residues. CDR1 and CDR2 (germline): LNHDA, SQIVND (reference sequence). In nucleotides, the CDR3 is TGTGCCAGTAGTATCACCCCCGGGGGAAACTATGGCTACACCTTC. This codes for CASSITPGGNYGYTF.

The chain is built from TRBV28 and TRBJ2-3; 9 bases match TRBD2. CDR1 and CDR2 from the germline V gene are MDHEN and SYDVKM. The CDR3 is 15 amino acids. The trim removed 5 bases at V and 3 bases at J, leaving 6 bases unmatched. The CDR3 loop is CASSPAGGVTDTQYF. CDR3 bases: TGTGCCAGCAGTCCAGCGGGAGGCGTGACAGATACGCAGTATTTT. The full variable domain, with the rest looked up from reference TRBV28 and TRBJ2-3, is DVKVTQSSRYLVKRTGEKVFLECVQDMDHENMFWYRQDPGLGLRLIYFSYDVKMKEKGDIPEGYSVSREKKERFSLILESASTNQTSMYLCASSPAGGVTDTQYFGPGTRLTVL.

There are a few counts of this clone. The chain is built from TRBV6-2 or TRBV6-3 and TRBJ2-3; 9 positions agree with TRBD2. The germline V gene encodes CDR1 MNHEY and CDR2 SVGEGT. V dropped 4 bases and J dropped 3; count of bases not matched to a gene: 5. The CDR3 is made up of 15 amino acids. Here the CDR3 reads CASSFSGSWTDTQYF. As DNA, the CDR3 is TGTGCCAGCAGTTTTAGCGGGAGTTGGACAGATACGCAGTATTTT.

The V call is TRBV28, the J call TRBJ1-2, with D possibly being TRBD1 (5 bases). The V end was cut by 5 bases, the J end by 5 bases, with 21 bases between. In germline, CDR1 is MDHEN, CDR2 SYDVKM. The CDR3 is 16 amino acids. The CDR3 DNA reads as TGTGCCAGCAGTCCTTACCCTGGAGCGGGGGGTTATGGCTACACCTTC. This sequence encodes CASSPYPGAGGYGYTF.